This entry is about one T cell receptor (beta chain). Its antigen is unidentified. The same CDR3 arises from other DNA sequences in this sample as well. Profiled with immunoSEQ multiplex PCR; TCRdb holds only in-frame clones, not every one. The repertoire holds approximately 200,000 clones, with approximately 94% as singletons. The length of the CDR3 is 13 residues. Germline V gene sequence: CDR1 SGHNT, CDR2 YYREEE (reference sequence). V lost 4 bases and J lost 2, with 9 bases in between. This sample stems from a study of T cell responses to AZD1222 COVID-19 vaccine. Study findings and constraints: Among spike-specific TCRs, nearly half reportedly target unmutated variant regions. Spike-wide vaccine-associated CD4 TCRs dominated at 160-218 and 743-854.

The rearrangement uses TRBV5-4 and TRBJ1-2; possibly TRBD1 for D (5 bases). The sample was peripheral blood, taken 28 days after the second AZD1222 dose. The TCR comes from an adult who received the AZD1222 COVID-19 vaccine. This CDR3 is CASSPGANYGYTF. CDR3 DNA sequence: TGTGCCAGCAGCCCCGGGGCAAACTATGGCTACACCTTC.